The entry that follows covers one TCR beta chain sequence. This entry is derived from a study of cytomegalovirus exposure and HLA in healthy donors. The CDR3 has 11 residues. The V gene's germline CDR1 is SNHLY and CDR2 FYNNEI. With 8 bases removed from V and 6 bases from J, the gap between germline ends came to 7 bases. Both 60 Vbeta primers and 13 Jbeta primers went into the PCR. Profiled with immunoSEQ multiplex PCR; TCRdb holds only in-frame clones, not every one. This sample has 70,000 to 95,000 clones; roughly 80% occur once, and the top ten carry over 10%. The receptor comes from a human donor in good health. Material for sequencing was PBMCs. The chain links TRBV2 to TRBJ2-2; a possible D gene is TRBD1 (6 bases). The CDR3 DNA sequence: TGTGCCAGCTGGGGGCCCGGGGAGCTGTTTTTT. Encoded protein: CASWGPGELFF.